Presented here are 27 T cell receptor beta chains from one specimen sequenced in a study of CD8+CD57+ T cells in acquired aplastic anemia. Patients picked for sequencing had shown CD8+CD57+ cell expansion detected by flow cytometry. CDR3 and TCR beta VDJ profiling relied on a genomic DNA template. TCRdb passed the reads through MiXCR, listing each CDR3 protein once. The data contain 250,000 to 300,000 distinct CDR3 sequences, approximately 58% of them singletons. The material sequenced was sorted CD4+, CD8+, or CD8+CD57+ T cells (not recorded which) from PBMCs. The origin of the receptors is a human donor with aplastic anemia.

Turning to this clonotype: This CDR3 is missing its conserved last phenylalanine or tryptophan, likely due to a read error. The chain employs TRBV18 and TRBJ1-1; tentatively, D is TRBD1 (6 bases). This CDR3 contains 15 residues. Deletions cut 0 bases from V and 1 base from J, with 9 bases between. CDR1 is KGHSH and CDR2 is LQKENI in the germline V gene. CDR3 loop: CASSPPAGQNTEAFS. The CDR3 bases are TGTGCCAGCTCACCACCAGCGGGACAGAACACTGAAGCTTTCTCT.

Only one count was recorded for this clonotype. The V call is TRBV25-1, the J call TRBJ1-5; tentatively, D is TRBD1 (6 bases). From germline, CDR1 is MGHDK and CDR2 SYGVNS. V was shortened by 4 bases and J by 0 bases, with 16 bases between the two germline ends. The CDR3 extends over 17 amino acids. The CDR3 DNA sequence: TGTGCCAGCAGTGCTAGTAATCAGGGGTATAGCAATCAGCCCCAGCATTTT. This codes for CASSASNQGYSNQPQHF.

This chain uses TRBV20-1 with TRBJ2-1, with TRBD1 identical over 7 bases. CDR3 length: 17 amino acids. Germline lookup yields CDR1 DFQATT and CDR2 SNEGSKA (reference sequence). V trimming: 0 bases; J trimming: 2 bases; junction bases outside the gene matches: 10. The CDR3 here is CSARDFSSGTAYNEQFF. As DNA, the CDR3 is TGCAGTGCTAGAGATTTCAGCTCCGGGACAGCCTACAATGAGCAGTTCTTC.

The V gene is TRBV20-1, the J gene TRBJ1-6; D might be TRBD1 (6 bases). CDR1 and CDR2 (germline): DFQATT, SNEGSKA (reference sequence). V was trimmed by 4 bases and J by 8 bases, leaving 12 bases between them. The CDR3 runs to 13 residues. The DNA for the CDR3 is TGCAGTGCTATTCGGACAGCCGATTCACCCCTCCACTTT. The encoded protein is CSAIRTADSPLHF.

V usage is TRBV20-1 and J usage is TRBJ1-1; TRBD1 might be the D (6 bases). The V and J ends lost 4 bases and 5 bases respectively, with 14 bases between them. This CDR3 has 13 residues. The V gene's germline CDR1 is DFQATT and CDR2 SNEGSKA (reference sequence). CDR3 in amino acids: CSAKDRRGTEAFF. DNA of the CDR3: TGCAGTGCTAAAGACAGGAGGGGGACTGAAGCTTTCTTT.

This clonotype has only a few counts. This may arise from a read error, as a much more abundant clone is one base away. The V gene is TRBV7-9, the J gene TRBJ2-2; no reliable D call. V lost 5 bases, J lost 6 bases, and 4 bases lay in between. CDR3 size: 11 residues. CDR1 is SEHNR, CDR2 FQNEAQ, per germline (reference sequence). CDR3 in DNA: TGTGCCAGCAGCCCCCCCGGGGAGCTGTTTTTT. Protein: CASSPPGELFF.

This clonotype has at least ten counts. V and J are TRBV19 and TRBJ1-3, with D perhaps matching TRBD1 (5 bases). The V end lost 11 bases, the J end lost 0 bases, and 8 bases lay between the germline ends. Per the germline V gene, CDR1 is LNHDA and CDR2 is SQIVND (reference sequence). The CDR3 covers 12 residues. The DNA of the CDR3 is TGTGCCTCAGGGAGCTCTGGAAACACCATATATTTT. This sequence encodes CASGSSGNTIYF.

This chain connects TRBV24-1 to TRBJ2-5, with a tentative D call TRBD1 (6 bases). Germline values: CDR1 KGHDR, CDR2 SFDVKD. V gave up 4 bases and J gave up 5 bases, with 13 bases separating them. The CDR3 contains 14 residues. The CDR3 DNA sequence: TGTGCCACCAGTGACGCCAGGGGAGCGGAGACCCAGTACTTC. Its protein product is CATSDARGAETQYF.

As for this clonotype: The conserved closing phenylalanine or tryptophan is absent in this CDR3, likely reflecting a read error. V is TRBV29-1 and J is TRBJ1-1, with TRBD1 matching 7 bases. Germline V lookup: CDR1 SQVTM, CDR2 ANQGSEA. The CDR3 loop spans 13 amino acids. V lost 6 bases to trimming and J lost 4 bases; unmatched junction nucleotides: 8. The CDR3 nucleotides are TGCAGCGTCTCGGGACAGATGATCACTGAAGCTTTCTCT. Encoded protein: CSVSGQMITEAFS.

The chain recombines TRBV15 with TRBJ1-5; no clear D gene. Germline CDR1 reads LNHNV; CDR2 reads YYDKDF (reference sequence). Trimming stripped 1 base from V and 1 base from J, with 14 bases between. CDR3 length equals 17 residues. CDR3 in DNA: TGTGCCACCAGCAGAGCCTTAAGAGGTTTGAGCAATCAGCCCCAGCATTTT. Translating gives CATSRALRGLSNQPQHF.

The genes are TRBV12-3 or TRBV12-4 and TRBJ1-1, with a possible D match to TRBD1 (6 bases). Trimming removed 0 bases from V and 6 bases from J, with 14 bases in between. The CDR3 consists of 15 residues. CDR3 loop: CASSLARGGRPEAFF. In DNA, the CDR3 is TGTGCCAGCAGTTTAGCTAGGGGGGGGCGGCCTGAAGCTTTCTTT.

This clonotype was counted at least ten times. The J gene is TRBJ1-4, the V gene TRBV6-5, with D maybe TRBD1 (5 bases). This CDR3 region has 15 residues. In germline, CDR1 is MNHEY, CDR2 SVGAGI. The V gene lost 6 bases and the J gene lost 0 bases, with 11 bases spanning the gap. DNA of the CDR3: TGTGCCAGCAGCCCCGGGACGGCAACTAATGAAAAACTGTTTTTT. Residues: CASSPGTATNEKLFF.

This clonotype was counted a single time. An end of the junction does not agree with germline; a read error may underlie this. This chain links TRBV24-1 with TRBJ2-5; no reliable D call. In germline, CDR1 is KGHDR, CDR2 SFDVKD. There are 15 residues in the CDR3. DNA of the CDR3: TGTGCCACCGGTGATCGAAGGGCTATCCAAGAGACCCAGTACTTC. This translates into CATGDRRAIQETQYF.

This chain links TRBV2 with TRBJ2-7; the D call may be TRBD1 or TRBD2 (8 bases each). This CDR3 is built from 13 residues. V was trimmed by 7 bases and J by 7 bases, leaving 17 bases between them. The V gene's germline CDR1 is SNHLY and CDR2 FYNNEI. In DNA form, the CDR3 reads TGTGCCAGCAACGGACAGGGACTAGGTGAGCAGTACTTC. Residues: CASNGQGLGEQYF.

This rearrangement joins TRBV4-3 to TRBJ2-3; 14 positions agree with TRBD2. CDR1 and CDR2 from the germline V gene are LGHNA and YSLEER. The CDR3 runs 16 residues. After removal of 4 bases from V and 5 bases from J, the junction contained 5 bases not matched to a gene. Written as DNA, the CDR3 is TGCGCCAGCAGCCGCGGGACTAGCGGGGGAGGAGATACGCAGTATTTT. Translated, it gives CASSRGTSGGGDTQYF.

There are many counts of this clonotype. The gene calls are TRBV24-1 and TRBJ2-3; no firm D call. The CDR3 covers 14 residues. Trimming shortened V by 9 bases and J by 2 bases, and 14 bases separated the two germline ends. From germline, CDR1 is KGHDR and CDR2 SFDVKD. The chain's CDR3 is CATASRIYTDTQYF. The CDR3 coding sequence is TGTGCCACCGCCTCTAGGATATACACAGATACGCAGTATTTT.

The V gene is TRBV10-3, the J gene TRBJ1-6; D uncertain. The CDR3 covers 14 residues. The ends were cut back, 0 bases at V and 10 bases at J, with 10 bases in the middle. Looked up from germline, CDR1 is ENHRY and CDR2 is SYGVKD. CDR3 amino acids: CAISESWPRSPLHF. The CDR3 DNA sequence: TGTGCCATCAGTGAGTCCTGGCCGCGGTCACCCCTCCACTTT.

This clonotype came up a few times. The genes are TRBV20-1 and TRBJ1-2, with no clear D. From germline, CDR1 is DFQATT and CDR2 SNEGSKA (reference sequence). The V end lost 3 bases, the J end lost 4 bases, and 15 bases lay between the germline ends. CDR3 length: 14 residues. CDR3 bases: TGCAGTGCTAGGATGTCAGAAGGCGGCTATGGCTACACCTTC. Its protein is CSARMSEGGYGYTF.

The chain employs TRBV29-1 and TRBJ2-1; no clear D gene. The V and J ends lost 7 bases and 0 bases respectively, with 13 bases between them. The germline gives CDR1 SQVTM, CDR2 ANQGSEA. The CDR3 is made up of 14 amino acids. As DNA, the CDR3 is TGCAGCGGGTCCCCTCGGAGCTCCTACAATGAGCAGTTCTTC. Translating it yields CSGSPRSSYNEQFF.

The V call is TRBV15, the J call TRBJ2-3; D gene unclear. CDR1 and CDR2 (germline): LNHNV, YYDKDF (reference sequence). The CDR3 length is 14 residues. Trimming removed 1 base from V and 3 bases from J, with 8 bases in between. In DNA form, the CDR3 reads TGTGCCACCAGCAGAGGGACCGCTACAGATACGCAGTATTTT. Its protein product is CATSRGTATDTQYF.

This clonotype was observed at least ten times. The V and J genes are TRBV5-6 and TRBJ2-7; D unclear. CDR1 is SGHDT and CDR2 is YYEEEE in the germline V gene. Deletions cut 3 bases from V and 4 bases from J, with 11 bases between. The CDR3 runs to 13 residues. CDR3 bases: TGTGCCAGCAGCTACGACCAAAATTACGAGCAGTACTTC. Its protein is CASSYDQNYEQYF.

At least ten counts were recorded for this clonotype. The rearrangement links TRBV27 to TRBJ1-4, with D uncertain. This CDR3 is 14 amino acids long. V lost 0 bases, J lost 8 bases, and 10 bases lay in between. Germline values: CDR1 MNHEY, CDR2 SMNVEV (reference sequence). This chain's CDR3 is CASSLSPFREKLFF. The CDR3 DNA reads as TGTGCCAGCAGTTTATCGCCGTTTAGAGAAAAACTGTTTTTT.

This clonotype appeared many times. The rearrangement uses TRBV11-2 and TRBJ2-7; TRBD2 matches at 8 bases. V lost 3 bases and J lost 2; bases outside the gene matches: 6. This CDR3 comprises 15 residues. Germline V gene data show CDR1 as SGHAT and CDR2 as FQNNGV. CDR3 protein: CASSLYSGTTYEQYF. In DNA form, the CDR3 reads TGTGCCAGCAGCTTGTATAGCGGGACAACCTACGAGCAGTACTTC. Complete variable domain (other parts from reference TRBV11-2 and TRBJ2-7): EAGVAQSPRYKIIEKRQSVAFWCNPISGHATLYWYQQILGQGPKLLIQFQNNGVVDDSQLPKDRFSAERLKGVDSTLKIQPAKLEDSAVYLCASSLYSGTTYEQYFGPGTRLTVT.

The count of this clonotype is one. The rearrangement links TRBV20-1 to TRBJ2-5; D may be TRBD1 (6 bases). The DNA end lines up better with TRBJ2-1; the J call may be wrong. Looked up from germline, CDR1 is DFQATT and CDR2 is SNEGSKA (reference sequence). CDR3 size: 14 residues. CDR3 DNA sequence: TGCAGTGCCAGGCCCCATTCGGCAGGGGATGAGCAGTTCTTC. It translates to CSARPHSAGDEQFF.

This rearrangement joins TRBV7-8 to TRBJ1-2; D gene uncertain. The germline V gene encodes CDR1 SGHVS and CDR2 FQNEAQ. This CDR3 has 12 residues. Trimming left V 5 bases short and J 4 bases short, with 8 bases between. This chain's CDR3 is CASSAKSYGYTF. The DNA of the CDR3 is TGTGCCAGCAGCGCGAAAAGCTATGGCTACACCTTC.

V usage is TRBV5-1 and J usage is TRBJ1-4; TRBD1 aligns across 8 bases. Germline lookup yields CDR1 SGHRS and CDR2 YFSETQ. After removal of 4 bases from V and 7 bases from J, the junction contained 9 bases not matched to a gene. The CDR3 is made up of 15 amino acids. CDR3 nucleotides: TGCGCCAGCAGCGCCGATGGACAGGGAGTTGAAAAACTGTTTTTT. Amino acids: CASSADGQGVEKLFF.

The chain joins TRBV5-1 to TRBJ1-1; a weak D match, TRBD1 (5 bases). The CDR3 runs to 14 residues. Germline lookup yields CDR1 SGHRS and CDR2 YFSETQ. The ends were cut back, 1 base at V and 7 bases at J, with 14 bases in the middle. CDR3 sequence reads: CASSLWGTLGEAFF. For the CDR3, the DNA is TGCGCCAGCAGCTTGTGGGGGACGTTAGGTGAAGCTTTCTTT.